These 26 T cell receptor beta chains originate from one sample sequenced in a study of T cell responses to AZD1222 COVID-19 vaccine. The method was immunoSEQ multiplex PCR; TCRdb's version includes in-frame clones alone and lacks a portion of them. Here the sample spans some 120,000 clones, over 75% being singletons. The input for sequencing was peripheral blood, taken 28 days after the second AZD1222 dose. These receptors were obtained from an adult who received the AZD1222 COVID-19 vaccine.

The chain carries TRBV7-9 and TRBJ2-2; D is uncertain. CDR3 length: 13 residues. V lost 2 bases, J lost 4 bases, and 5 bases lay in between. Germline loops: CDR1 SEHNR, CDR2 FQNEAQ (reference sequence). CDR3 in DNA: TGTGCCAGCAGCTTAACTCCCACCGGGGAGCTGTTTTTT. It is translated as CASSLTPTGELFF.

This chain uses TRBV27 with TRBJ1-3; D remains ambiguous. Trimming stripped 8 bases from V and 4 bases from J, with 6 bases between. This CDR3 is built from 11 residues. Germline CDR1 reads MNHEY; CDR2 reads SMNVEV (reference sequence). CDR3 loop: CASWGGNTIYF. CDR3 sequence (DNA): TGTGCCAGCTGGGGAGGAAACACCATATATTTT.

The chain has TRBV19 and TRBJ1-5; D remains ambiguous. Germline lookup yields CDR1 LNHDA and CDR2 SQIVND (reference sequence). Trimming stripped 7 bases from V and 5 bases from J, with 12 bases between. The CDR3 has 13 residues. CDR3 residues: CASTNDNYQPQHF. The DNA of the CDR3 is TGTGCCAGTACCAACGACAACTATCAGCCCCAGCATTTT. The full variable domain, completed using reference TRBV19 and TRBJ1-5, is DGGITQSPKYLFRKEGQNVTLSCEQNLNHDAMYWYRQDPGQGLRLIYYSQIVNDFQKGDIAEGYSVSREKKESFPLTVTSAQKNPTAFYLCASTNDNYQPQHFGDGTRLSIL.

The chain couples TRBV3-1 (or the pseudogene TRBV3-2) to TRBJ1-1; TRBD1 is a possible D gene (5 bases). The V end was cut by 6 bases, the J end by 5 bases, with 13 bases between. This CDR3 region has 13 residues. Germline V gene data show CDR1 as LGHDT and CDR2 as YNNKEL (reference sequence). In DNA, the CDR3 is TGTGCCAGCAGTACAGGATTGGATACTGAAGCTTTCTTT. Protein: CASSTGLDTEAFF.

The chain couples TRBV2 to TRBJ2-2, with D unresolved. V was trimmed by 7 bases and J by 5 bases, leaving 17 bases between them. CDR1 is SNHLY and CDR2 is FYNNEI in the germline V gene. The CDR3 totals 15 residues. Here the CDR3 DNA reads TGTGCCAGCAACCCAATTGTGTCCTCGACCGGGGAGCTGTTTTTT. Translating gives CASNPIVSSTGELFF.

The chain employs TRBV4-1 and TRBJ1-2; a weak D match, TRBD1 (5 bases). Germline assignment: CDR1 MGHRA and CDR2 YSYEKL. The V end lost 4 bases, the J end lost 3 bases, and 15 bases lay between the germline ends. The CDR3 spans 15 residues. Here the CDR3 reads CASSPGHSEDYGYTF. CDR3 sequence (DNA): TGCGCCAGCAGCCCCGGACACTCGGAAGACTATGGCTACACCTTC.

This clone was counted a single time. The V call is TRBV2, the J call TRBJ1-5; TRBD1 might be the D (6 bases). The germline gives CDR1 SNHLY, CDR2 FYNNEI. This CDR3 contains 13 residues. The V gene lost 4 bases and the J gene lost 7 bases, with 11 bases spanning the gap. This CDR3 reads CASSGGPRQPQHF. The CDR3 nucleotides are TGTGCCAGCAGTGGGGGGCCTCGACAGCCCCAGCATTTT.

The chain links TRBV10-3 to TRBJ1-5; TRBD1 matches at 11 bases. CDR3 length equals 14 residues. Germline CDR1 and CDR2: ENHRY and SYGVKD. Trimming cost V 5 bases and J 6 bases; bases outside gene matches: 3. CDR3 sequence: CAISPGQGVQPQHF. The CDR3 DNA reads TGTGCCATCAGTCCGGGACAGGGGGTTCAGCCCCAGCATTTT.

J is TRBJ1-1 and V is TRBV6-5; no reliable D call. Looked up from germline, CDR1 is MNHEY and CDR2 is SVGAGI. V lost 0 bases, J lost 5 bases, and 10 bases lay in between. The CDR3 runs 14 residues. The CDR3 coding sequence is TGTGCCAGCAGTTACTCGAAGGTAGGAACTGAAGCTTTCTTT. Residues: CASSYSKVGTEAFF.

This clone was observed a handful of times. One end of the junction is discordant with germline, which a read error may explain. The CDR3 spells CASSLRRASGLDF. The CDR3 DNA follows: TGTGCCAGCAGCCTACGGAGAGCGTCCGGCTTGGACTTT. The chain is built from TRBV3-1 (or the pseudogene TRBV3-2) and TRBJ1-3; D gene ambiguous. CDR3 length equals 13 residues. Germline loops: CDR1 LGHDT, CDR2 YNNKEL (reference sequence).

This chain links TRBV6-2 or TRBV6-3 with TRBJ1-3; no firm D call. This CDR3 has 14 amino acids. Looked up from germline, CDR1 is MNHEY and CDR2 is SVGEGT. The V gene lost 5 bases and the J gene lost 4 bases, with 12 bases spanning the gap. Here the CDR3 reads CASSRSSGGNTIYF. DNA for the CDR3: TGTGCCAGCAGTCGGTCCTCGGGAGGAAACACCATATATTTT.

V and J are TRBV30 and TRBJ1-3; D is uncertain. V was pared by 0 bases and J by 8 bases, with 5 bases between. The CDR3 length is 11 residues. CDR1 and CDR2 from the germline V gene are GTSNPN and SVGIG (reference sequence). CDR3 sequence reads: CAWSVYHTIYF. The CDR3 nucleotides are TGTGCCTGGAGTGTATACCACACCATATATTTT. Together with reference TRBV30 and TRBJ1-3, the CDR3 gives the full variable domain: SQTIHQWPATLVQPVGSPLSLECTVEGTSNPNLYWYRQAAGRGLQLLFYSVGIGQISSEVPQNLSASRPQDRQFILSSKKLLLSDSGFYLCAWSVYHTIYFGEGSWLTVV.

The chain combines TRBV27 with TRBJ1-4, with D unresolved. The CDR3 extends over 15 amino acids. Germline CDR1 is MNHEY and CDR2 is SMNVEV (reference sequence). Trimming cost V 5 bases and J 8 bases, with 18 bases left between them. The CDR3 loop is CASSRNPTGGEKLFF. DNA for the CDR3: TGTGCCAGCAGTCGAAACCCGACGGGAGGGGAAAAACTGTTTTTT.

The CDR3 loop reads CASSLGLMEEKLFF. The CDR3 DNA is TGCGCCAGCAGCCTGGGACTTATGGAGGAAAAACTGTTTTTT. The chain uses TRBV5-1 and TRBJ1-4; maybe TRBD1 (5 bases). CDR1 is SGHRS and CDR2 is YFSETQ in the germline V gene. The CDR3 runs 14 residues. Trimming took off 4 bases at V and 8 bases at J, with 15 bases between the two ends.

The rearrangement links TRBV7-9 to TRBJ2-3; 10 bases fit TRBD2. V shed 2 bases and J 2 bases; nucleotides not matched to a gene: 1. Germline CDR1 reads SEHNR; CDR2 reads FQNEAQ (reference sequence). The CDR3 extends over 15 amino acids. The CDR3 reads CASSLLAGVTDTQYF. The CDR3 DNA reads as TGTGCCAGCAGCTTACTAGCGGGGGTCACAGATACGCAGTATTTT.

This clone was observed a handful of times. The chain couples TRBV6-5 to TRBJ1-6; D gene unclear. The CDR3 totals 15 residues. Germline V gives CDR1 MNHEY, CDR2 SVGAGI. Deletions cut 7 bases from V and 10 bases from J, with 20 bases between. The CDR3 DNA is TGTGCCAGCACCCAGACCGAGGGAAGGCACTCACCCCTCCACTTT. Residues: CASTQTEGRHSPLHF.

The rearrangement joins TRBV30 to TRBJ2-1; 8 positions match TRBD1. Germline CDR1 is GTSNPN and CDR2 is SVGIG (reference sequence). The CDR3 is 21 amino acids. Germline trimming cut 3 bases from V and 12 bases from J; bases unmatched to any gene: 34. CDR3: CAWRGFYSGQGPLNPLESQFF. CDR3 nucleotide sequence: TGTGCCTGGAGGGGATTTTATTCTGGACAGGGCCCCCTTAACCCTCTGGAGTCGCAGTTCTTC.

V and J are TRBV7-9 and TRBJ1-6; no clear D gene. V lost 3 bases and J 12 bases, leaving 6 bases between the germline ends. The germline gives CDR1 SEHNR, CDR2 FQNEAQ (reference sequence). CDR3 length: 11 residues. The CDR3 spells CASSFSGPLHF. The CDR3 DNA reads TGTGCCAGCAGCTTCAGTGGACCCCTCCACTTT.

As concerns this clone: One end of the junction varies from germline; a read error may be responsible. This chain connects TRBV15 to TRBJ2-2; D may correspond to TRBD1 or TRBD2 (5 bases each). The CDR3 covers 17 residues. The germline CDR1 and CDR2 sequences are LNHNV and YYDKDF (reference sequence). This CDR3 is CATGRDILQAGTGELFF. The CDR3, as DNA: TGTGCCACCGGCAGAGATATACTACAGGCGGGCACCGGGGAGCTGTTTTTT. The full variable domain, in which reference TRBV15 and TRBJ2-2 provide the parts outside the CDR3, is DAMVIQNPRYQVTQFGKPVTLSCSQTLNHNVMYWYQQKSSQAPKLLFHYYDKDFNNEADTPDNFQSRRPNTSFCFLDIRSPGLGDTAMYLCATGRDILQAGTGELFFGEGSRLTVL.

The V call is TRBV9, the J call TRBJ1-2, with 7 bases matching TRBD1. The V gene's germline CDR1 is SGDLS and CDR2 YYNGEE. The length of the CDR3 is 13 residues. V shed 7 bases and J 7 bases; nucleotides not matched to a gene: 10. CDR3: CASYKTGRSGYTF. The CDR3 DNA reads TGTGCCAGCTACAAGACAGGGAGGTCTGGCTACACCTTC.

The J gene is TRBJ1-2, the V gene TRBV14; 9 bases line up with TRBD1. V trimming: 4 bases; J trimming: 3 bases; junction bases outside the gene matches: 12. The length of the CDR3 is 17 residues. The V gene's germline CDR1 is SGHDN and CDR2 FVKESK. CDR3 in DNA: TGTGCCAGCAGCCGACCGGGACAGGGATCCTCGGACTATGGCTACACCTTC. As protein: CASSRPGQGSSDYGYTF. Full variable domain (rest looked up from reference TRBV14 and TRBJ1-2): EAGVTQFPSHSVIEKGQTVTLRCDPISGHDNLYWYRRVMGKEIKFLLHFVKESKQDESGMPNNRFLAERTGGTYSTLKVQPAELEDSGVYFCASSRPGQGSSDYGYTFGSGTRLTVV.

This clone is a singleton in its sample. The chain has TRBV3-1 (or the pseudogene TRBV3-2) and TRBJ1-2; D is unclear. This CDR3 is built from 13 residues. V lost 2 bases to trimming and J lost 6 bases, with 10 bases between them. CDR1 is LGHDT and CDR2 is YNNKEL in the germline V gene (reference sequence). CDR3 DNA sequence: TGTGCCAGCAGCCAATTTGGCGCGGATGGCTACACCTTC. It encodes CASSQFGADGYTF.

The chain recombines TRBV2 with TRBJ1-1; 8 nucleotides align to TRBD1. The CDR3 spans 13 residues. The V and J ends lost 7 bases and 1 base, in that order; junction bases with no gene match: 2. Germline V gives CDR1 SNHLY, CDR2 FYNNEI. CDR3 DNA sequence: TGTGCCAGCATAGACAGGGGGAACACTGAAGCTTTCTTT. It codes for CASIDRGNTEAFF.

The chain is built from TRBV2 and TRBJ2-7; D gene unclear. Germline values: CDR1 SNHLY, CDR2 FYNNEI. V lost 11 bases to trimming and J lost 2 bases, with 13 bases between them. The CDR3 loop spans 12 amino acids. In nucleotides, the CDR3 is TGTGCCTTCGGGCAGACGCCCTACGAGCAGTACTTC. Its protein product is CAFGQTPYEQYF.

The rearrangement joins TRBV2 to TRBJ2-7, with D hard to call. Germline CDR1 and CDR2: SNHLY and FYNNEI. The CDR3 consists of 12 residues. Trimming took off 7 bases at V and 2 bases at J, with 9 bases between the two ends. The CDR3 sequence is CASKLSAYEQYF. CDR3 nucleotide sequence: TGTGCCAGCAAGCTCAGCGCCTACGAGCAGTACTTC.

This clone was recorded a few times. CDR3 in amino acids: CASSQDLPGVSGYGYTF. The CDR3 region has the DNA TGCGCCAGCAGCCAAGATTTGCCAGGGGTTTCTGGCTATGGCTACACCTTC. V and J are TRBV4-3 and TRBJ1-2; maybe TRBD1 (6 bases). The V gene lost 0 bases and the J gene lost 4 bases, with 18 bases spanning the gap. This CDR3 has 17 amino acids. Germline lookup yields CDR1 LGHNA and CDR2 YSLEER.